This TCR beta chain was sequenced in a study of CD8+CD57+ T cells in acquired aplastic anemia. As for this clonotype: Its antigen is still unknown.

Findings and caveats of the study: Roughly 28 was the count of CD8+ CDR3 sequences that patients shared with controls.

The authors sequenced patients whose flow cytometry had shown CD8+CD57+ cell expansion. In germline, CDR1 is LNHDA, CDR2 SQIVND (reference sequence). The CDR3 extends over 16 amino acids. Deletions cut 3 bases from V and 2 bases from J, with 14 bases between. TCR beta VDJ combinations and CDR3 sequences were profiled from genomic DNA. One entry per CDR3 protein, called by TCRdb with MiXCR from the reads. The table lists 200,000 or so distinct CDR3 sequences, approximately 51% of them singletons. Sequencing was done on a sample of sorted CD4+, CD8+, or CD8+CD57+ T cells (not recorded which) from PBMCs. V is TRBV19 and J is TRBJ1-5; D not resolved. The receptor's source is a human donor with aplastic anemia. In DNA, the CDR3 is TGTGCCAGTAGTATTGGCCGGGGTTTGGGCAATCAGCCCCAGCATTTT. It translates to CASSIGRGLGNQPQHF.